The clone carrying this T cell receptor (beta chain) was counted only a few times. The antigen is undetermined. The record originates from a study of a mutant IDH1 vaccine in newly diagnosed glioma. Study overall: Commencement of vaccination occurred 4-6 weeks following radiotherapy alone, or concurrently with temozolomide cycles. Previous care, which was radiotherapy, temozolomide, or both, most often involved both.

V lost 6 bases to trimming and J lost 4 bases, with 9 bases between them. The CDR3 runs 13 residues. CDR1 and CDR2 from the germline V gene are LNHDA and SQIVND (reference sequence). The method was immunoSEQ multiplex PCR; TCRdb's version includes in-frame clones alone and lacks a portion of them. The sample contains around 60,000 clones, 65% to 85% of which appear only once. The time point: week 11, during vaccination. Every vaccination contained 300 ug of the mutant IDH1 20-mer peptide and was paired with topical imiquimod. Donors had new IDH1-mutant astrocytomas of WHO grade 3 or 4 (ATRX-lost). V is TRBV19 and J is TRBJ2-2, with D possibly TRBD2 on 5 matching bases. The sample here was PBMCs, taken from a glioma patient whose treatment included an IDH1 peptide vaccine. This TCR derives from a woman aged 45-60 years with glioma. This chain's CDR3 is CASSLLATGELFF. Here the CDR3 DNA reads TGTGCCAGTAGCCTCCTAGCCACCGGGGAGCTGTTTTTT.